The entry below describes one T cell receptor (beta chain). What it binds is unknown. J lost 12 bases, V lost 4 bases, and 8 bases had no gene match. Germline V lookup: CDR1 SQVTM, CDR2 ANQGSEA. The CDR3 is made up of 11 amino acids. TCR alpha and TCR beta cDNA libraries carrying sample barcodes and UMIs were produced by 5'RACE using constant-segment primers. TCRdb re-called the 5' RACE reads with MiXCR, one entry per CDR3 protein. The data show under 300,000 distinct CDR3 sequences, less than 20% seen once. The data were obtained in a study of T-cell memory formation after mild COVID-19. Study at large: Each donor largely had its own TCR clusters. General study findings and limits: Cross-reactive memory apparently joined, as some responding clones appeared in pre-infection memory.

The rearrangement joins TRBV29-1 to TRBJ1-1; TRBD1 aligns across 7 bases. This TCR derives from a man in his late teens or twenties who had mild COVID-19 (a few samples of this study predate the infection). Cell type and time point are not known. Sequenced material: PBMCs or a T cell subset sorted from them (not recorded which). CDR3 nucleotide sequence: TGCAGCGTTGCGACAGGGATGAGCCCTTTCTTT. The encoded protein is CSVATGMSPFF.